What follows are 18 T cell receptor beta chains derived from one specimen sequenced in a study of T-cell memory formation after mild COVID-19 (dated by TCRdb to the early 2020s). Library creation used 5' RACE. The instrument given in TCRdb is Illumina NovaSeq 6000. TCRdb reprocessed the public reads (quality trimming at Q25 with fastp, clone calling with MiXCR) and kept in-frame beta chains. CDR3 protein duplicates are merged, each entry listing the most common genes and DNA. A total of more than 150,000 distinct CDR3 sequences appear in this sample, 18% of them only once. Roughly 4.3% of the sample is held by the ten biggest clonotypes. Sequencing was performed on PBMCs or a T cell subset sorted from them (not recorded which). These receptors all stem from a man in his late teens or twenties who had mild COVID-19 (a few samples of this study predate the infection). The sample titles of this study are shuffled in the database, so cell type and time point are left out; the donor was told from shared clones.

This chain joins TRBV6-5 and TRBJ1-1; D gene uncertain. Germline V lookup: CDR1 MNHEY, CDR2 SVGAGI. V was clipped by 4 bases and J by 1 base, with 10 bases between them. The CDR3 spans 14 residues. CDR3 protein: CASSSGRPNTEAFF. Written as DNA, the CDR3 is TGTGCCAGCAGTTCGGGCAGGCCGAACACTGAAGCTTTCTTT.

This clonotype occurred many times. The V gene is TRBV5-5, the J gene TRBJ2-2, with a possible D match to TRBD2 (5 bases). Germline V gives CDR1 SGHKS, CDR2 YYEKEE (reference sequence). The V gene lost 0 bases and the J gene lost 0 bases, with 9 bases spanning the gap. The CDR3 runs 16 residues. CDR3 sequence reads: CASSLGPGANTGELFF. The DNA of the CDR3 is TGTGCCAGCAGCTTGGGTCCCGGGGCGAACACCGGGGAGCTGTTTTTT.

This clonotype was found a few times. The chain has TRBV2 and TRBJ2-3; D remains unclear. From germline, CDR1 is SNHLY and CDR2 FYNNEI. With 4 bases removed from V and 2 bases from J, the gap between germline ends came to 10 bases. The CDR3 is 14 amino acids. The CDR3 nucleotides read TGTGCCAGCAGTGCCCCCAGATCCACAGATACGCAGTATTTT. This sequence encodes CASSAPRSTDTQYF.

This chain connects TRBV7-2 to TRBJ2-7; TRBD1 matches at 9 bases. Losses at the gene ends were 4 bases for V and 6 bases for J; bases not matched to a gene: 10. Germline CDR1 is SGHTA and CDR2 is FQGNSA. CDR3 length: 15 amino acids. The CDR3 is CASSSGTGPWGEQYV. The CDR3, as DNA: TGTGCCAGCAGCTCAGGGACAGGGCCCTGGGGCGAGCAGTACGTC.

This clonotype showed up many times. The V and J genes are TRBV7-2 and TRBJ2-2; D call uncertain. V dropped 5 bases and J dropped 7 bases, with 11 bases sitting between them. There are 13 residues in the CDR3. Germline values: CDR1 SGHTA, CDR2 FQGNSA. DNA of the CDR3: TGTGCCAGCAGCCCCTTAGTCGGCGGGGAGCTGTTTTTT. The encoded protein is CASSPLVGGELFF.

The CDR3 is CASSLPGAGNTEAFF. CDR3 nucleotide sequence: TGTGCCAGCAGTTTGCCGGGGGCTGGGAACACTGAAGCTTTCTTT. The chain carries TRBV12-3 or TRBV12-4 and TRBJ1-1; D perhaps matches TRBD1 (6 bases). Trimming removed 3 bases from V and 1 base from J, with 12 bases in between. This CDR3 has 15 residues.

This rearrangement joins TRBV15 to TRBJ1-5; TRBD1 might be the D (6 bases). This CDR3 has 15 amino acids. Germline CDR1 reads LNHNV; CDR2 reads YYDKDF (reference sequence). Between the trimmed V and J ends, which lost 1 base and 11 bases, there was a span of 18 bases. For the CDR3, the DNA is TGTGCCACCAGCAGAGCAGGGGCCGGGGAGGAGGCCCAGCATTTT. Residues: CATSRAGAGEEAQHF.

The CDR3 DNA sequence: TGTGCCACCAGATTGCGGGGGGCAACTGAAGCTTTCTTT. Amino acids: CATRLRGATEAFF. The gene calls are TRBV2 and TRBJ1-1, with a possible D match to TRBD1 (6 bases). Germline CDR1 reads SNHLY; CDR2 reads FYNNEI. The germline V and J ends were trimmed by 10 bases and 5 bases, with 17 bases remaining between them. CDR3 length: 13 residues.

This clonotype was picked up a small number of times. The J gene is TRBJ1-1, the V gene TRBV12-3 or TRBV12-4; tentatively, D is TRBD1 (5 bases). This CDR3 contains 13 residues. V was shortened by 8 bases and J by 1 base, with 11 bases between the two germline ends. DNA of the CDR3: TGTGCCAGCGTTGAGGACACGAACACTGAAGCTTTCTTT. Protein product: CASVEDTNTEAFF.

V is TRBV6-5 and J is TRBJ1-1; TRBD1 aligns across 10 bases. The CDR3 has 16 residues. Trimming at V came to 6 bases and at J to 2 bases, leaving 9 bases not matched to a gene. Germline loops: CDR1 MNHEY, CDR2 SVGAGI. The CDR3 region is CASRSWTGGLNTEAFF. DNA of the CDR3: TGTGCCAGCAGATCTTGGACAGGGGGTTTAAACACTGAAGCTTTCTTT.

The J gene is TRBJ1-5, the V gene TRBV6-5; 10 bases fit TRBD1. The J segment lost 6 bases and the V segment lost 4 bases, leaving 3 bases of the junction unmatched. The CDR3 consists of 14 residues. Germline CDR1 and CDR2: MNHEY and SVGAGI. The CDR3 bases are TGTGCCAGCAGTTTCTGGACAGGGGGTCAGCCCCAGCATTTT. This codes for CASSFWTGGQPQHF.

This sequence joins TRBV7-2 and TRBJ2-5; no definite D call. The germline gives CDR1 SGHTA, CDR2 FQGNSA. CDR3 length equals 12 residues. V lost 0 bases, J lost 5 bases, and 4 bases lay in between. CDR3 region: CASSLATETQYF. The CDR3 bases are TGTGCCAGCAGCTTAGCCACGGAGACCCAGTACTTC.

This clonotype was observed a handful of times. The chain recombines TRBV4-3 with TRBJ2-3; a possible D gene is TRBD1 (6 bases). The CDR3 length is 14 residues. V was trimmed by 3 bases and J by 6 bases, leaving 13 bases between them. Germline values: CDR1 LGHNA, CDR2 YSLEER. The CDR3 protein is CASSQGALRDTQYF. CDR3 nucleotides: TGCGCCAGCAGCCAGGGGGCCCTCCGCGATACGCAGTATTTT.

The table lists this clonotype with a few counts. The CDR3 region is CASSLQGPYGYTF. The CDR3 coding sequence is TGTGCCAGCAGCTTACAGGGTCCCTATGGCTACACCTTC. This sequence joins TRBV7-9 and TRBJ1-2, with D possibly matching TRBD1 (5 bases). V was trimmed by 2 bases and J by 4 bases, leaving 8 bases between them. CDR1 SEHNR and CDR2 FQNEAQ come from the germline V gene (reference sequence). This CDR3 region has 13 residues. The full variable domain, with the rest looked up from reference TRBV7-9 and TRBJ1-2, is DTGVSQNPRHKITKRGQNVTFRCDPISEHNRLYWYRQTLGQGPEFLTYFQNEAQLEKSRLLSDRFSAERPKGSFSTLEIQRTEQGDSAMYLCASSLQGPYGYTFGSGTRLTVV.

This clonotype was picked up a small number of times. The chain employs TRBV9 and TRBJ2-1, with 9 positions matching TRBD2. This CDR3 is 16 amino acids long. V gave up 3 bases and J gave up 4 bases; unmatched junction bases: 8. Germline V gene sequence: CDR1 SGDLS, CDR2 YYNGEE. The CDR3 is CASSERLAAGYNEQFF. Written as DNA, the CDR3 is TGTGCCAGCAGCGAACGACTAGCGGCTGGATACAATGAGCAGTTCTTC.

For the CDR3, the DNA is TGTGCCAGCAGTGAGTGGCCCCAGAGCTCCTACGAGCAGTACGTC. Translating gives CASSEWPQSSYEQYV. The chain carries TRBV2 and TRBJ2-7; D unclear. This CDR3 comprises 15 residues. Trimming cost V 3 bases and J 0 bases, with 12 bases left between them. In germline, CDR1 is SNHLY, CDR2 FYNNEI.

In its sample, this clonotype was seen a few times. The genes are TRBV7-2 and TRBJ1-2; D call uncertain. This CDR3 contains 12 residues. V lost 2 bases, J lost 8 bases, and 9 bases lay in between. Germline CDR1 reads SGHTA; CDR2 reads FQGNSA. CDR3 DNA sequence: TGTGCCAGCAGCTTAAGTATGGGCGGCTACACCTTC. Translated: CASSLSMGGYTF. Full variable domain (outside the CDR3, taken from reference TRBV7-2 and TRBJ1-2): GAGVSQSPSNKVTEKGKDVELRCDPISGHTALYWYRQSLGQGLEFLIYFQGNSAPDKSGLPSDRFSAERTGGSVSTLTIQRTQQEDSAVYLCASSLSMGGYTFGSGTRLTVV.

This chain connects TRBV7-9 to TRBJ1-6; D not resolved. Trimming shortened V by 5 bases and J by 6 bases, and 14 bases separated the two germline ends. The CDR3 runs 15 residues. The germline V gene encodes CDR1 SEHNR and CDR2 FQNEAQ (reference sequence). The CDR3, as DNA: TGTGCCAGCAGCCGTAGAGAGGGTGGTAATTCACCCCTCCACTTT. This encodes CASSRREGGNSPLHF.